A selection of T cell receptor beta chains follows, all from one sample in a study of OX40 agonist ivuxolimab in advanced cancers. Produced via immunoSEQ multiplex PCR; TCRdb's table is partial and in-frame only. The sample records tens of thousands of clones, roughly 90% being singletons. This specimen was CD4+ or CD8+ T cells sorted from blood, taken in a trial of the OX40 agonist ivuxolimab. These receptors were collected from an adult with an advanced solid tumor such as melanoma, head and neck, liver or kidney cancer. CDR3s include the opening cysteine and the closing phenylalanine or tryptophan. Fields, in order: J gene, V gene, D gene, CDR3 length, clone size, CDR3 DNA, CDR3 protein. D genes are given only for firm matches. Some rows mark clone size as missing; the rest say once, few, many or name a class of expanded clone.

j_gene: TRBJ1-1
v_gene: TRBV7-9
d_gene: NA
len: 15
abundance: NA
CDR3nt: TGTGCCAGCAGCTTTGGGGGGTCCATGAACACTGAAGCTTTCTTT
CDR3aa: CASSFGGSMNTEAFF

j_gene: TRBJ2-7
v_gene: TRBV6-1
d_gene: NA
len: 14
abundance: NA
CDR3nt: TGTGCCAGCAGAGGTCCTTCAAGCTCCTACGAGCAGTACTTC
CDR3aa: CASRGPSSSYEQYF

j_gene: TRBJ2-3
v_gene: TRBV11-3
d_gene: NA
len: 14
abundance: NA
CDR3nt: TGTGCCAGCAGCTCTCTGGTGGGGACAGATACGCAGTATTTT
CDR3aa: CASSSLVGTDTQYF

j_gene: TRBJ1-3
v_gene: TRBV10-3
d_gene: NA
len: 16
abundance: NA
CDR3nt: TGTGCCATCAGTGAGGTCGACGGACTCTCTGGAAACACCATATATTTT
CDR3aa: CAISEVDGLSGNTIYF

j_gene: TRBJ2-1
v_gene: TRBV11-3
d_gene: TRBD2
len: 15
abundance: NA
CDR3nt: TGTGCCAGCAGCTCATCTAGCGGGAGGAGGGGTGAGCAGTTCTTC
CDR3aa: CASSSSSGRRGEQFF

j_gene: TRBJ2-2
v_gene: TRBV5-1
d_gene: NA
len: 15
abundance: NA
CDR3nt: TGCGCCAGCAGCTTGGCCATAGGGGCGACCGGGGAGCTGTTTTTT
CDR3aa: CASSLAIGATGELFF

j_gene: TRBJ2-1
v_gene: TRBV5-1
d_gene: TRBD2
len: 16
abundance: NA
CDR3nt: TGCGCCAGCAAATTAAGTGGGACTAGGGCAGACAATGAGCAGTTCTTC
CDR3aa: CASKLSGTRADNEQFF

j_gene: TRBJ2-4
v_gene: TRBV7-2
d_gene: NA
len: 13
abundance: NA
CDR3nt: TGTGCCAGCAGGTTTGGAGGGGAAGACATTCAGTACTTC
CDR3aa: CASRFGGEDIQYF

j_gene: TRBJ1-5
v_gene: TRBV28
d_gene: TRBD1
len: 14
abundance: NA
CDR3nt: TGTGCCAGCAGCGGGACAGGGGGCGCTCAGCCCCAGCATTTT
CDR3aa: CASSGTGGAQPQHF

j_gene: TRBJ1-2
v_gene: TRBV7-2
d_gene: TRBD1
len: 14
abundance: NA
CDR3nt: TGTGCCAGCAGCCTGGACAGGGGCCTCTATGGCTACACCTTC
CDR3aa: CASSLDRGLYGYTF

j_gene: TRBJ2-1
v_gene: TRBV10-2
d_gene: TRBD2
len: 15
abundance: NA
CDR3nt: TGCGCCAGCAGTGACCTAGCGGGATACAGCCCTGAGCAGTTCTTC
CDR3aa: CASSDLAGYSPEQFF

j_gene: TRBJ2-5
v_gene: TRBV7-3
d_gene: NA
len: 16
abundance: NA
CDR3nt: TGTGCCAGCTTACTCAAGAGGGGGACCAAACAAGAGACCCAGTACTTC
CDR3aa: CASLLKRGTKQETQYF

j_gene: TRBJ2-7
v_gene: TRBV6-5
d_gene: NA
len: 13
abundance: NA
CDR3nt: TGTGCCAGCGCGGCCCCAGAGGTTCGCGAGCAGTACTTC
CDR3aa: CASAAPEVREQYF

j_gene: TRBJ2-1
v_gene: TRBV7-9
d_gene: TRBD2
len: 15
abundance: NA
CDR3nt: TGTGCCAGCAGCTTAGAGGGACTAGCGGGATTAGAGCAGTTCTTC
CDR3aa: CASSLEGLAGLEQFF

j_gene: TRBJ2-1
v_gene: TRBV7-9
d_gene: TRBD2
len: 17
abundance: few
CDR3nt: TGTGCCAGCAGCCCACACCTTTTTTCCGGGAGGGCCCATGAGCAGTTCTTC
CDR3aa: CASSPHLFSGRAHEQFF

j_gene: TRBJ2-2
v_gene: TRBV19
d_gene: NA
len: 15
abundance: NA
CDR3nt: TGTGCCAGTAGCCCGGGGACTTACAACACCGGGGAGCTGTTTTTT
CDR3aa: CASSPGTYNTGELFF

j_gene: TRBJ2-7
v_gene: TRBV21-1
d_gene: NA
len: 17
abundance: NA
CDR3nt: TGTGCCAGCAGCAGCCCCTTAGCGGGAGGGCCCTCCGGCGAGCAGTACTTC
CDR3aa: CASSSPLAGGPSGEQYF

j_gene: TRBJ1-3
v_gene: TRBV19
d_gene: TRBD1
len: 15
abundance: NA
CDR3nt: TGTGCCAGTAGTACCGGGACAGCCTCTGGAAACACCATATATTTT
CDR3aa: CASSTGTASGNTIYF

j_gene: TRBJ2-3
v_gene: TRBV6-1
d_gene: NA
len: 12
abundance: NA
CDR3nt: TGTGCCAGCAGTGACATACTTTATACGCAGTATTTT
CDR3aa: CASSDILYTQYF

j_gene: TRBJ2-1
v_gene: TRBV5-6
d_gene: NA
len: 16
abundance: NA
CDR3nt: TGTGCCAGCAGCTTGGATCTTTCCCAGGGACACAATGAGCAGTTCTTC
CDR3aa: CASSLDLSQGHNEQFF

j_gene: TRBJ1-1
v_gene: TRBV4-1
d_gene: TRBD1
len: 15
abundance: NA
CDR3nt: TGCGCCAGCAGCCAAGACGGGACAGTGAACACTGAAGCTTTCTTT
CDR3aa: CASSQDGTVNTEAFF

j_gene: TRBJ1-2
v_gene: TRBV6-1
d_gene: TRBD1
len: 13
abundance: NA
CDR3nt: TGTGCCAGCAGTGAGAGACAGGGAAGTGGCTACACCTTC
CDR3aa: CASSERQGSGYTF

j_gene: TRBJ2-2
v_gene: TRBV5-4
d_gene: NA
len: 14
abundance: NA
CDR3nt: TGTGCCAGCAGCTTGCAGGGTATCACCGGGGAGCTGTTTTTT
CDR3aa: CASSLQGITGELFF

j_gene: TRBJ2-5
v_gene: TRBV5-1
d_gene: NA
len: 15
abundance: NA
CDR3nt: TGCGCCAGCAGCTTGGATGGCCGAGCCCAAGAGACCCAGTACTTC
CDR3aa: CASSLDGRAQETQYF

j_gene: TRBJ2-7
v_gene: TRBV11-2
d_gene: TRBD1
len: 15
abundance: NA
CDR3nt: TGTGCCAGCAGGAAACCGGGACAGGGGATCTACGAGCAGTACTTC
CDR3aa: CASRKPGQGIYEQYF

j_gene: TRBJ1-4
v_gene: TRBV30
d_gene: NA
len: 12
abundance: NA
CDR3nt: TGTGCCTGGAGCCAGACAGGCACAAAACTGTTTTTT
CDR3aa: CAWSQTGTKLFF

j_gene: TRBJ1-4
v_gene: TRBV2
d_gene: TRBD1
len: 14
abundance: NA
CDR3nt: TGTGCCAGCAGTGTGGGACAGGGCAATGAAAAACTGTTTTTT
CDR3aa: CASSVGQGNEKLFF

j_gene: TRBJ1-2
v_gene: TRBV6-1
d_gene: TRBD1
len: 13
abundance: NA
CDR3nt: TGTGCCAGCAGGATGGGACAGGAGGGCGGCTACACCTTC
CDR3aa: CASRMGQEGGYTF